A selection of T cell receptor beta chains follows, all from one sample in a study of blood T cell repertoires in COVID-19. Repertoires were generated with immunoSEQ multiplex PCR, while TCRdb's copy carries only in-frame clones and drops some. The table shows fewer than 150,000 clones, with roughly 80% occurring only once. Sample: peripheral blood. Receptor source: a man aged 65 to 85 with acute or convalescent COVID-19. The CDR3 runs from the conserved cysteine through the conserved F or W. The D gene is left open where the match is weak. The size entry is marked missing in some rows and otherwise reads once, few, many or a size class.

J gene,V gene,D gene,clone size,CDR3 DNA,CDR3 protein
TRBJ1-5,TRBV6-6,TRBD1,once,TGTGCCAGCAGTCCCGGGACAGGGAATAGCAATCAGCCCCAGCATTTT,CASSPGTGNSNQPQHF
TRBJ2-1,TRBV19,TRBD1,-,TGTGCCAGTAGAACCGGGACAGACCACTACAATGAGCAGTTCTTC,CASRTGTDHYNEQFF
TRBJ2-3,TRBV7-6,TRBD2,-,TGTGCCAGCAGCCAGGGGCTAGCGGGGGGGCAAGATACGCAGTATTTT,CASSQGLAGGQDTQYF
TRBJ2-5,TRBV30,TRBD1,once,TGTGCCTGGGGGACAGGACGCCCGTACCAAGAGACCCAGTACTTC,CAWGTGRPYQETQYF
TRBJ2-7,TRBV28,-,-,TGTGCCAGCAGGCCTACAGGGACCTACGAGCAGTACTTC,CASRPTGTYEQYF
TRBJ1-5,TRBV3-1/TRBV3-2,TRBD1,few,TGTGCCAGCAGCCAAACAGGGGGGCTATCCAATCAGCCCCAGCATTTT,CASSQTGGLSNQPQHF
TRBJ2-1,TRBV4-1,TRBD2,-,TGCGCCAGCAGCCAATTCCAAGGGGACTACGCTAATAGGAATGAGCAGTTCTTC,CASSQFQGDYANRNEQFF
TRBJ2-5,TRBV7-7,-,-,TGTGCCAGCAGCCCCTCCGGTGAGACCCAGTACTTC,CASSPSGETQYF
TRBJ2-2,TRBV7-3,TRBD1,few,TGTGCCAGCAGCCCGAGGACAGGGAACACCGGGGAGCTGTTTTTT,CASSPRTGNTGELFF
TRBJ1-1,TRBV7-8,TRBD1,-,TGTGCCAGCAGCTCAATACCGTCGACAGGGGGAAACGCTCCTGAAGCTTTCTTT,CASSSIPSTGGNAPEAFF
TRBJ1-5,TRBV6-2/TRBV6-3,TRBD1,-,TGTGCCAGCAGTTACTCTCACATGGACAGGGAGCTCAATCAGCCCCAGCATTTT,CASSYSHMDRELNQPQHF
TRBJ2-2,TRBV30,-,-,TGTGCCTGGAGTGTCACGAACACCGGGGAGCTGTTTTTT,CAWSVTNTGELFF
TRBJ2-7,TRBV10-3,TRBD2,-,TGTGCCCTGGGTCGGGGCGGGAGCTCCTACGAGCAGTACTTC,CALGRGGSSYEQYF
TRBJ1-1,TRBV10-2,-,-,TGCGCCAGCAGTGAGGAGACTAACTCGGGGGCTTTCTTT,CASSEETNSGAFF
TRBJ2-7,TRBV14,TRBD2,few,TGTGCCAGCAGCTTCTCCGGGACTAGCAGGACCTACGAGCAGTACTTC,CASSFSGTSRTYEQYF
TRBJ1-4,TRBV7-9,-,-,TGTGCCAGCAGCTTAGGCCGGTTCGAAGAAAAACTGTTTTTT,CASSLGRFEEKLFF
TRBJ2-7,TRBV19,TRBD1,-,TGTGCCAGTAGTACAATCACCGGACAGGGATTCTACGAGCAGTACTTC,CASSTITGQGFYEQYF
TRBJ1-1,TRBV11-1,TRBD1,once,TGTGCCAGCAGCTTAGCGACCAGGGGGACTGAAGCTTTCTTT,CASSLATRGTEAFF
TRBJ1-3,TRBV13,-,-,TGTGCCAGCAGCTTAATTGGAGGGTACCGGCGAGGGCGCCTCGGAAACACCATATATTTT,CASSLIGGYRRGRLGNTIYF
TRBJ1-2,TRBV12-3/TRBV12-4,-,-,TGTGCCAGCAGTACACGACAGGCTTATGGCTACACCTTC,CASSTRQAYGYTF
TRBJ2-6,TRBV30,TRBD1,-,TGTGCCTGGGACTCTTACCTGGGCAGGGGGTTTTCGGGGGCCAACGTCCTGACTTTC,CAWDSYLGRGFSGANVLTF
TRBJ2-3,TRBV7-2,-,-,TGTGCCAGCAGCGTCCCTTTTAGCACAGATACGCAGTATTTT,CASSVPFSTDTQYF
TRBJ2-2,TRBV28,TRBD1,-,TGTGCCAGCAGTTTATACAGGGGGTGGACCGGGGAGCTGTTTTTT,CASSLYRGWTGELFF
TRBJ2-7,TRBV5-1,-,once,TGCGCCAGCAGCTTGGGAGGCAGGGGAACCTACGAGCAGTACTTC,CASSLGGRGTYEQYF
TRBJ1-1,TRBV5-1,TRBD1,-,TGCGCCAGCAGCTTGGGTCCAGGGGGCGCCGACACTGAAGCTTTCTTT,CASSLGPGGADTEAFF
TRBJ1-2,TRBV7-2,-,-,TGTGCCAGCAGTGCCGCAGGGAATAATAACTATGGCTACACCTTC,CASSAAGNNNYGYTF
TRBJ2-1,TRBV7-2,-,-,TGTGCCAGCAGCTCGGGTCCTGGTTTCTACAATGAGCAGTTCTTC,CASSSGPGFYNEQFF
TRBJ2-3,TRBV5-1,-,-,TGCGCCAGCAGCCCTGGGACACCCGGAATCACAGATACGCAGTATTTT,CASSPGTPGITDTQYF
TRBJ2-1,TRBV5-6,TRBD2,-,TGTGCCAGCAGCTTGGGACGCGGGAGAAGCTACAATGAGCAGTTCTTC,CASSLGRGRSYNEQFF
TRBJ2-3,TRBV7-9,TRBD2,once,TGTGCCAGCAGCTCGCCGGGACTAGCGGGGGGGAATACGCAGTATTTT,CASSSPGLAGGNTQYF
TRBJ1-4,TRBV24-1,TRBD1,-,TGTGCCACCAGTGATTCACTACAGGGGACTTCCCCGGATGAAAAACTGTTTTTT,CATSDSLQGTSPDEKLFF
TRBJ1-1,TRBV6-5,-,-,TGTGCCAGCAGTTACTATTCGGGCACTGAAGCTTTCTTT,CASSYYSGTEAFF
TRBJ2-1,TRBV9,TRBD2,-,TGTGCCAGCAGCGTAGCTCCTAGCGGGAGCAGTGAGCAGTTCTTC,CASSVAPSGSSEQFF
TRBJ2-6,TRBV19,TRBD1,-,TGTGCCAGTAGTCACACTCCTCAGGGGGCTGCTGGGGCCAACGTCCTGACTTTC,CASSHTPQGAAGANVLTF
TRBJ2-3,TRBV18,TRBD2,-,TGTGCCAGCTCACCAGGGAGGGTCACAGATACGCAGTATTTT,CASSPGRVTDTQYF
TRBJ2-7,TRBV6-5,TRBD1,-,TGTGCCAGCAGTTACTCAGGACAGGGGGCCTACGAGCAGTACTTC,CASSYSGQGAYEQYF
TRBJ2-1,TRBV28,TRBD2,-,TGTGCCAGCAGTTTGGGGCTAGCGGGAGGTCCCCCCAATGAGCAGTTCTTC,CASSLGLAGGPPNEQFF
TRBJ1-1,TRBV7-3,-,-,TGTGCCAGCAGCTTAGAACAGGGAACTGAAGCTTTCTTT,CASSLEQGTEAFF
TRBJ2-5,TRBV5-1,-,-,TGCGCCAGCAGCTTCATGTCCAAGGGGGAGACCCAGTACTTC,CASSFMSKGETQYF
TRBJ2-7,TRBV3-1/TRBV3-2,TRBD1,-,TGTGCCAGCAGCCACCGGGACAGGGGAACCTACGAGCAGTACTTC,CASSHRDRGTYEQYF
TRBJ2-5,TRBV19,-,-,TGTGCCAGTAAAGGACATGAGCCGCAGACCCAGTACTTC,CASKGHEPQTQYF
TRBJ1-6,TRBV11-3,-,-,TGTGCCAGCAGCTTCGGACAAGGTAATAATTCACCCCTCCACTTT,CASSFGQGNNSPLHF
TRBJ2-2,TRBV6-5,TRBD2,-,TGTGCCAGCAGTTACGTGTCGCGGGGGAGAACCGGGGAGCTGTTTTTT,CASSYVSRGRTGELFF
TRBJ2-1,TRBV28,-,-,TGTGCCAGCAGAGCAACCCGTGAGCAGTTCTTC,CASRATREQFF
TRBJ1-6,TRBV9,-,-,TGTGCCAGCAGCGTAGGTTGGGGGCTCGATAATTCACCCCTCCACTTT,CASSVGWGLDNSPLHF
TRBJ2-7,TRBV5-6,TRBD1,once,TGTGCCAGCAGCGACGGGACAGGGGGTCCGTACTTC,CASSDGTGGPYF
TRBJ2-1,TRBV7-9,TRBD2,few,TGTGCCAGCAGCCAAAGTCTAGCGGCCTCCTACAATGAGCAGTTCTTC,CASSQSLAASYNEQFF
TRBJ2-3,TRBV6-5,-,-,TGTGCCAGCAGTTTAGCGGAGAGCACAGATACGCAGTATTTT,CASSLAESTDTQYF
TRBJ1-1,TRBV19,-,-,TGTGCCAGTACCATGACGCGGGGCACTGAAGCTTTCTTT,CASTMTRGTEAFF
TRBJ1-2,TRBV5-1,TRBD1,-,TGCGCCAGCAGCTGGGGACAGGGAAGGGGACTACGGAGCGGAGGCTACACCTTC,CASSWGQGRGLRSGGYTF
TRBJ2-2,TRBV5-4,TRBD2,-,TGTGCCAGCAGCCCCGGACTAGCGGGGGGTCCAGGCACCGGGGAGCTGTTTTTT,CASSPGLAGGPGTGELFF
TRBJ1-2,TRBV24-1,TRBD1,-,TGTGCCACCAGGGGGGACAGGGATGGCTACACCTTC,CATRGDRDGYTF